Presented here are 5 T cell receptor beta chains from one specimen sequenced in a study of cytomegalovirus exposure and HLA in healthy donors. Primers for the PCR totalled 60 Vbeta and 13 Jbeta. Data came from immunoSEQ multiplex PCR; TCRdb stores just in-frame clones and leaves some out. The sample has about 180,000 clones; approximately 80% are singletons. Sequencing was performed on PBMCs. These receptors were taken from a woman between 50 and 59 years old in good health and CMV-seronegative.

The chain has TRBV4-1 and TRBJ1-5, with 12 bases identical to TRBD1. The junction had 11 bases not matched to a gene; V was cut back by 0 bases and J by 5 bases. This CDR3 contains 19 residues. From germline, CDR1 is MGHRA and CDR2 YSYEKL. CDR3 sequence (DNA): TGCGCCAGCAGCCAAGAGGGCCGGGACAGGGGGCCTCTCTATCAGCCCCAGCATTTT. Amino acids: CASSQEGRDRGPLYQPQHF.

This clone occurred a few times. V usage is TRBV6-5 and J usage is TRBJ2-3, with 7 bases lining up with TRBD2. This CDR3 region has 15 residues. After removal of 4 bases from V and 0 bases from J, the junction contained 4 bases not matched to a gene. Looked up from germline, CDR1 is MNHEY and CDR2 is SVGAGI. The CDR3 here is CASSSRLASTDTQYF. CDR3 coding DNA: TGTGCCAGCAGTTCTAGACTAGCTAGCACAGATACGCAGTATTTT.

The V call is TRBV7-2, the J call TRBJ2-1; tentative D call: TRBD2 (6 bases). There are 17 residues in the CDR3. Trimming shortened V by 2 bases and J by 4 bases, and 18 bases separated the two germline ends. Germline CDR1 is SGHTA and CDR2 is FQGNSA. The CDR3 nucleotides are TGTGCCAGCAGCTTAACTTCTCCGGGGGAGCCATACAATGAGCAGTTCTTC. Its translation: CASSLTSPGEPYNEQFF.

J is TRBJ1-1 and V is TRBV6-5, with a possible D match to TRBD1 (5 bases). This CDR3 has 16 residues. V was trimmed by 4 bases and J by 1 base, leaving 16 bases between them. Germline V gives CDR1 MNHEY, CDR2 SVGAGI. CDR3 coding DNA: TGTGCCAGCAGTTCACTGGACATTGGGCAGAACACTGAAGCTTTCTTT. Its protein product is CASSSLDIGQNTEAFF.

The CDR3 DNA reads as TGTGCCAGCAGGTTACTTAGAGCTTTCTTT. Translation: CASRLLRAFF. This chain connects TRBV7-6 to TRBJ1-1; D gene unclear. The CDR3 extends over 10 amino acids. Deletions cut 6 bases from V and 10 bases from J, with 9 bases between. The germline V gene has CDR1 SGHVS and CDR2 FNYEAQ.